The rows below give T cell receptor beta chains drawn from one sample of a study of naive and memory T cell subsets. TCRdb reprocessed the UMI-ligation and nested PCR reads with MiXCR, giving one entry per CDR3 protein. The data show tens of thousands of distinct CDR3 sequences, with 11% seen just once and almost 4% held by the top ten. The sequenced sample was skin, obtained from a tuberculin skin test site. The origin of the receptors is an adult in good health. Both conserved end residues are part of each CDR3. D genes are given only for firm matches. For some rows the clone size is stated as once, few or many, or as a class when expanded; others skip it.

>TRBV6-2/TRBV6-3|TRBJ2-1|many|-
CASRPPGTLNNNEQFF
TGTGCCAGCAGGCCTCCCGGGACCCTAAATAACAATGAGCAGTTCTTC
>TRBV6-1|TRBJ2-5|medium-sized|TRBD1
CASSRDRDETQYF
TGTGCCAGCAGTCGGGACAGGGACGAGACCCAGTACTTC
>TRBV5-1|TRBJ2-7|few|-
CASSLYRDQSYEQYF
TGCGCCAGCAGCTTGTACAGGGACCAGTCATACGAGCAGTACTTC
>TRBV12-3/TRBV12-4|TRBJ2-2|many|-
CASSFRQTTGELFF
TGTGCCAGCAGTTTTCGGCAGACCACCGGGGAGCTGTTTTTT
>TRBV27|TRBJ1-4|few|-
CASSPLGGATNEKLFF
TGTGCCAGCAGTCCGCTCGGGGGGGCGACTAATGAAAAACTGTTTTTT
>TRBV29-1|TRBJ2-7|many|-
CSGQGSSYEQYF
TGCAGCGGTCAGGGGAGCTCCTACGAGCAGTACTTC
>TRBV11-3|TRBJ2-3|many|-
CASSLGLSITDTQYF
TGTGCCAGCAGCTTAGGTCTAAGTATCACAGATACGCAGTATTTT
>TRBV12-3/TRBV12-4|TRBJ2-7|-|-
CASRKAGSTYEQYF
TGTGCCAGCAGAAAAGCCGGGTCCACCTACGAGCAGTACTTC
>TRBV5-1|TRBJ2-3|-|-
CASSLLGHSTDTQYF
TGCGCCAGCAGCTTGTTAGGCCACAGCACAGATACGCAGTATTTT
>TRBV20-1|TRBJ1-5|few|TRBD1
CSARKQGMQPQHF
TGCAGTGCTAGGAAACAGGGGATGCAGCCCCAGCATTTT
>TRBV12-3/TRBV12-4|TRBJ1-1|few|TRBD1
CASSLGQVAEAFF
TGTGCCAGCAGTTTGGGACAGGTCGCGGAGGCTTTCTTT
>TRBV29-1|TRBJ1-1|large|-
CSVGGHSSNTEAFF
TGCAGCGTTGGGGGTCATTCTTCCAACACTGAAGCTTTCTTT
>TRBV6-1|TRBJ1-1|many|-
CASSAGPTGSKAFF
TGTGCCAGCAGTGCGGGGCCCACAGGGTCAAAAGCTTTCTTT
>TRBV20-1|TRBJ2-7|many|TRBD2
CSARMYGGLAGAHEQYF
TGCAGTGCTAGAATGTATGGCGGTCTAGCGGGAGCCCACGAGCAGTACTTC
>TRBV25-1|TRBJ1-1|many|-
CASSGFGFTEAFF
TGTGCCAGCAGTGGGTTTGGGTTCACTGAAGCTTTCTTT
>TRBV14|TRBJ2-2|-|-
CASSSTGQFTGELFF
TGTGCCAGCAGCTCCACTGGACAGTTTACCGGGGAGCTGTTTTTT
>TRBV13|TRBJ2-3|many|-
CASSFPRTTDTQYF
TGTGCCAGCAGCTTTCCCCGGACGACAGATACGCAGTATTTT
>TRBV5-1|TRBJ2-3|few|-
CASSAILGPDTQYF
TGCGCCAGCAGCGCGATACTAGGTCCAGATACGCAGTATTTT
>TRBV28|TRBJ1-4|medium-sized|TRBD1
CASSSPDRAANEKLFF
TGTGCCAGCAGTTCCCCTGACAGGGCGGCTAATGAAAAACTGTTTTTT
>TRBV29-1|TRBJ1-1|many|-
CSVAQGIQVNTEAFF
TGCAGCGTTGCCCAGGGTATCCAAGTGAACACTGAAGCTTTCTTT
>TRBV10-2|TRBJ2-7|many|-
CASSEPYSGAYEQYF
TGCGCCAGCAGTGAGCCTTATTCAGGGGCCTACGAGCAGTACTTC
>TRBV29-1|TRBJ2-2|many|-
CSVRENTGELFF
TGCAGCGTGAGGGAGAACACCGGGGAGCTGTTTTTT
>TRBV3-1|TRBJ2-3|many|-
CASSQGGGTDTQYF
TGTGCCAGCAGCCAAGGAGGTGGCACAGATACGCAGTATTTT
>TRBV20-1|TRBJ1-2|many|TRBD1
CSAPRESYRGSYTF
TGCAGTGCCCCCAGGGAATCCTACAGGGGTAGCTACACCTTC
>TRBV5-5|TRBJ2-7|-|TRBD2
CASSVATSGGTYEQYF
TGTGCCAGCAGCGTAGCGACTAGCGGGGGGACCTACGAGCAGTACTTC
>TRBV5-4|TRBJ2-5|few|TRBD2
CASSPRTSLETQYF
TGTGCCAGCAGCCCCCGGACTAGCTTGGAGACCCAGTACTTC
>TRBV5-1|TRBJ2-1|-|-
CASSLAAGDNEQFF
TGCGCCAGCAGCTTGGCGGCAGGGGACAATGAGCAGTTCTTC
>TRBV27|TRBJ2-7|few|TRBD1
CASGTGNSYEQYF
TGTGCCAGCGGGACAGGGAACTCCTACGAGCAGTACTTC
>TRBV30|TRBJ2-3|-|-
CAISGGLTDTQYF
TGTGCCATCTCCGGCGGACTAACAGATACGCAGTATTTT
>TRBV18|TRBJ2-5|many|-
CASSPPGETQYF
TGTGCCAGCTCACCACCCGGGGAGACCCAGTACTTC
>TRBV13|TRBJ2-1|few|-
CASRLVESSYNEQFF
TGTGCCAGCAGACTAGTCGAAAGCTCCTACAATGAGCAGTTCTTC
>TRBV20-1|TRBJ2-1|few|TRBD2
CSARAPGGPRNEQFF
TGCAGTGCTAGAGCCCCGGGAGGGCCGAGGAATGAGCAGTTCTTC
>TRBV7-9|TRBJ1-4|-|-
CASSPTSTGLFF
TGTGCCAGCAGCCCTACCTCGACGGGACTATTTTTT
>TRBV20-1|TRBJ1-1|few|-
CSARDGQGTDEAFF
TGCAGTGCTAGAGATGGGCAGGGTACGGACGAAGCTTTCTTT
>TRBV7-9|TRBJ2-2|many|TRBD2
CASSTWTSGRANTGELFF
TGTGCCAGCAGCACCTGGACTAGCGGGAGGGCGAACACCGGGGAGCTGTTTTTT
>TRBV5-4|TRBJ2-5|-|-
CASSLGLKETQYF
TGTGCCAGCAGCTTGGGATTGAAAGAGACCCAGTACTTC
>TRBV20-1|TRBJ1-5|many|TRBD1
CSARWGTGSYSNQPQHF
TGCAGTGCTAGGTGGGGGACAGGGTCATATAGCAATCAGCCCCAGCATTTT
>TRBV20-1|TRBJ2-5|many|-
CSARLGRTREAQYF
TGCAGTGCTAGATTAGGACGTACAAGAGAGGCCCAGTACTTC